These 14 T cell receptor beta chains were sequenced from one sample in a study of spatial heterogeneity in lung cancer. The antigens for these receptors are not known. Study-wide findings and caveats: Tumor mutation count correlated with how many alpha and beta TCRs expanded intratumorally.

TCRdb re-called the 5' RACE reads through MiXCR, storing one row per CDR3 protein. The sample includes 17,000 or so distinct CDR3 sequences, under 8% of them seen just once. Stated time point: sample taken at primary tumor resection. Here the sequenced sample was lung tumor tissue, taken at surgery. These receptors all come from a male donor with early-stage non-small cell lung cancer.

This clonotype showed up many times. Being off target in a library aimed at alpha chains, this beta chain has a size of little meaning. This chain joins TRBV7-2 and TRBJ2-1, with 10 bases lining up with TRBD2. CDR1 and CDR2 (germline): SGHTA, FQGNSA. The length of the CDR3 is 19 residues. Germline trimming cut 2 bases from V and 3 bases from J; bases unmatched to any gene: 13. CDR3 region: CASSLQAPVAGGFYNEQFF. CDR3 DNA: TGTGCCAGCAGCTTACAGGCGCCGGTAGCGGGAGGATTCTACAATGAGCAGTTCTTC.

Of note for this clonotype: The library was built for alpha chains, so this beta chain is an off-target read and its size means little. The V gene is TRBV11-2, the J gene TRBJ2-3, with 16 positions matching TRBD2. J lost 1 base, V lost 5 bases, and 6 bases had no gene match. Germline loops: CDR1 SGHAT, CDR2 FQNNGV. The CDR3 has 18 amino acids. CDR3 loop: CASSTGLAGGWGTDTQYF. The CDR3 DNA sequence: TGTGCCAGCAGCACGGGACTAGCGGGAGGGTGGGGCACAGATACGCAGTATTTT.

This clonotype was found many times. Found in a library prepared for alpha chains, this beta chain is an off-target read, and its abundance has little meaning. This chain connects TRBV4-2 to TRBJ2-1; TRBD2 aligns across 7 bases. The CDR3 runs 15 residues. Per the germline V gene, CDR1 is LGHNA and CDR2 is YNFKEQ. V was pared by 3 bases and J by 6 bases, with 8 bases of the junction left unmatched. The CDR3 loop is CASSHSGTTGNEQFF. As DNA, the CDR3 is TGTGCCAGCAGCCATTCCGGGACTACAGGCAATGAGCAGTTCTTC.

This clonotype was found many times. Found in a library prepared for alpha chains, this beta chain is an off-target read, and its abundance has little meaning. This chain joins TRBV4-2 and TRBJ2-2; 10 bases line up with TRBD1. This CDR3 is 17 amino acids long. J was trimmed by 4 bases and V by 3 bases; bases with no gene match: 8. Germline CDR1 reads LGHNA; CDR2 reads YNFKEQ. Written as DNA, the CDR3 is TGTGCCAGCAGCCAGGCCGGGACAGGGGTTACCACCGGGGAGCTGTTTTTT. Protein product: CASSQAGTGVTTGELFF.

This clonotype has at least ten counts. This beta chain is off target for a library built for alpha chains, so its abundance means little. This sequence joins TRBV20-1 and TRBJ2-1; D is possibly TRBD2 (6 bases). The germline gives CDR1 DFQATT, CDR2 SNEGSKA (reference sequence). The CDR3 consists of 15 residues. Deletions cut 3 bases from V and 0 bases from J, with 12 bases between. The chain's CDR3 is CSASKGLDSYNEQFF. The CDR3 nucleotides read TGCAGTGCTAGCAAGGGACTGGACTCCTACAATGAGCAGTTCTTC.

This clonotype occurred many times. Being off target in a library aimed at alpha chains, this beta chain has a size of little meaning. The J gene is TRBJ2-6, the V gene TRBV27; the D gene is possibly TRBD2 (7 bases). Germline loops: CDR1 MNHEY, CDR2 SMNVEV (reference sequence). The ends were cut back, 3 bases at V and 2 bases at J, with 17 bases in the middle. This CDR3 comprises 18 residues. The CDR3 DNA follows: TGTGCCAGCAGTTTCTCCTCGGGGGGCGTCGCTGGGGCCAACGTCCTGACTTTC. Translation gives CASSFSSGGVAGANVLTF.

This clonotype was observed at least ten times. This beta chain turned up in a library designed for alpha chains; as an off-target read, its abundance says little. The chain links TRBV15 to TRBJ2-1; D gene ambiguous. CDR1 LNHNV and CDR2 YYDKDF come from the germline V gene (reference sequence). This CDR3 has 13 amino acids. The V end was cut by 1 base, the J end by 3 bases, with 4 bases between. The CDR3 spells CATSRVSYNEQFF. CDR3 DNA: TGTGCCACCAGCAGAGTAAGCTACAATGAGCAGTTCTTC.

This clonotype was detected only a few times. As an off-target read in a library built for alpha chains, this beta chain has a frequency of little significance. The chain uses TRBV6-6 and TRBJ2-1, with D perhaps TRBD1 (6 bases). The CDR3 runs 14 residues. Germline V gene sequence: CDR1 MNHNY, CDR2 SVGAGI (reference sequence). V lost 1 base and J 9 bases, leaving 13 bases between the germline ends. The CDR3 DNA follows: TGTGCCAGCAGTTACTTAGCACAGGGTCGTGAGCAGTTCTTC. The encoded protein is CASSYLAQGREQFF.

This clonotype showed up many times. Since the library was made to target alpha chains, this beta chain is a stray read and its abundance is not meaningful. J is TRBJ2-7 and V is TRBV3-1; 10 bases are a match to TRBD2. CDR3 size: 16 residues. CDR1 LGHDT and CDR2 YNNKEL come from the germline V gene (reference sequence). J gave up 3 bases and V 2 bases, and 7 bases lay outside the gene matches. The CDR3 region has the DNA TGTGCCAGCAGCCAAACAATCCTAGCGGGAGTCTACGAGCAGTACTTC. This sequence encodes CASSQTILAGVYEQYF.

In its sample, this clonotype was seen many times. With the library built for alpha chains, this beta chain is off target and its frequency is not meaningful. V and J are TRBV30 and TRBJ1-5; possibly TRBD1 for D (6 bases). V was cut by 2 bases and J by 6 bases, with 11 bases left in between. CDR1 and CDR2 from the germline V gene are GTSNPN and SVGIG (reference sequence). The CDR3 sequence is 13 residues long. Here the CDR3 DNA reads TGTGCCTGGAGTCAAGGGGGTGTTCAGCCCCAGCATTTT. This encodes CAWSQGGVQPQHF.

At least ten counts were recorded for this clonotype. With the library built for alpha chains, this beta chain is off target and its frequency is not meaningful. The gene calls are TRBV15 and TRBJ1-2; D may be TRBD1 (5 bases). CDR1 LNHNV and CDR2 YYDKDF come from the germline V gene (reference sequence). Deletions cut 0 bases from V and 2 bases from J, with 10 bases between. This CDR3 is built from 15 residues. This CDR3 reads CATSRDPSGNYGYTF. The CDR3 coding sequence is TGTGCCACCAGCAGAGATCCATCAGGGAACTATGGCTACACCTTC. Based on the CDR3 plus reference TRBV15 and TRBJ1-2, the full variable domain is DAMVIQNPRYQVTQFGKPVTLSCSQTLNHNVMYWYQQKSSQAPKLLFHYYDKDFNNEADTPDNFQSRRPNTSFCFLDIRSPGLGDTAMYLCATSRDPSGNYGYTFGSGTRLTVV.

This clonotype was observed many times. This beta chain came through as a stray read in a library set up for alpha chains, and its size says little. The chain uses TRBV20-1 and TRBJ2-6; maybe TRBD2 (5 bases). Germline-derived CDR1 and CDR2 are DFQATT and SNEGSKA (reference sequence). The CDR3 loop spans 16 amino acids. Deletions cut 3 bases from V and 0 bases from J, with 12 bases between. The CDR3 protein is CSASSGLGSGANVLTF. CDR3 nucleotide sequence: TGCAGTGCTAGTTCTGGACTGGGCTCTGGGGCCAACGTCCTGACTTTC.

This clonotype was seen repeatedly, ten times or more. This beta chain is a stray read from a library made for alpha chains; its abundance is not meaningful. CDR3 loop: CATSYGGGYRYEQYF. CDR3 bases: TGTGCCACCTCTTACGGAGGCGGATACAGATACGAGCAGTACTTC. This rearrangement joins TRBV11-2 to TRBJ2-7; D might be TRBD2 (5 bases). Deletions cut 10 bases from V and 4 bases from J, with 23 bases between. This CDR3 region has 15 residues. Germline loops: CDR1 SGHAT, CDR2 FQNNGV.

This clonotype was seen at least ten times. Because this beta chain is a stray read in a library intended to capture alpha chains, its abundance should not be given much weight. This chain uses TRBV5-1 with TRBJ2-2; 7 bases map to TRBD1. The CDR3 has 15 amino acids. V was clipped by 4 bases and J by 4 bases; unmatched bases: 7. Germline V CDR1 and CDR2: SGHRS, YFSETQ. CDR3 DNA sequence: TGCGCCAGCAGCAAAGGGACAGCCCGCACCGGGGAGCTGTTTTTT. This gives the protein CASSKGTARTGELFF.